This T cell receptor (beta chain) was recorded in a study of OX40 agonist ivuxolimab in advanced cancers. General study results and limits: Expanded clones tended on average to be more numerous among CD8+ T cells than CD4+.

As regards this clone: What it binds is unknown.

TCRdb's table, derived via immunoSEQ multiplex PCR, lists solely in-frame clones and lacks some. The sample shows about 94,000 clones, around nine tenths of them seen only once. CDR1 WNHNN and CDR2 SYGVQD come from the germline V gene (reference sequence). CDR3 length: 16 residues. J gave up 3 bases and V 3 bases, and 11 bases lay outside the gene matches. The sample was CD4+ or CD8+ T cells sorted from blood, taken in a trial of the OX40 agonist ivuxolimab. This chain connects TRBV10-1 to TRBJ2-7; 7 bases agree with TRBD2. This receptor was identified in an adult with an advanced solid tumor such as melanoma, head and neck, liver or kidney cancer. Written as DNA, the CDR3 is TGCGCCAGCAGTGATGTAAGTCGGGGGGACCACTACGAGCAGTACTTC. It is translated as CASSDVSRGDHYEQYF.